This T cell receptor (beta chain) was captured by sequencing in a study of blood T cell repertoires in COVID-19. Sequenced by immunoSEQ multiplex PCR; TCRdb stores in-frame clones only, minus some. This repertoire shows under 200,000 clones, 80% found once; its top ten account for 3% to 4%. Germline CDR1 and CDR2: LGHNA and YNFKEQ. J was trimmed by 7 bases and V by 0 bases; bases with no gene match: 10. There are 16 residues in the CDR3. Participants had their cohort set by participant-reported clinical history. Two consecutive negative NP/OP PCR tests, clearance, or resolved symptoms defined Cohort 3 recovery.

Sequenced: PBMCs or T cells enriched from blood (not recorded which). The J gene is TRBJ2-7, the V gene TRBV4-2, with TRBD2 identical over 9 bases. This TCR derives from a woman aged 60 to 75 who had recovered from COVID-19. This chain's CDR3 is CASSQEPTSGAWEQYF. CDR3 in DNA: TGTGCCAGCAGCCAAGAACCGACTAGCGGCGCATGGGAGCAGTACTTC.